The clone carrying this T cell receptor beta chain came up many times. This CDR3 has 13 amino acids. The germline V gene encodes CDR1 SGDLS and CDR2 YYNGEE. V was clipped by 3 bases and J by 5 bases; unmatched bases: 1. This sample is part of a study of T-cell memory formation after mild COVID-19. Constant-segment primers were used for 5'RACE, and the resulting TCR alpha and TCR beta cDNA libraries carried sample barcodes and UMIs. In TCRdb, the 5' RACE reads were re-called with MiXCR into one record per CDR3 protein. The table records approximately 44,000 distinct CDR3 sequences, approximately 7% of them present only once.

The clonotype was recovered from a man aged 18-30 years who had mild COVID-19 (a few samples of this study predate the infection). Cell type and time point are not known. The sequenced sample consisted of PBMCs or a T cell subset sorted from them (not recorded which). The chain carries TRBV9 and TRBJ2-1, with TRBD1 matching 8 bases. The CDR3 protein is CASSGQGHNEQFF. The CDR3 region has the DNA TGTGCCAGCAGCGGACAGGGGCACAATGAGCAGTTCTTC.